This entry lists 26 T cell receptor beta chains sequenced from one sample in a study of T cell responses to AZD1222 COVID-19 vaccine. TCRdb's copy holds only in-frame clones and misses some; the assay was immunoSEQ multiplex PCR. The sample records 170,000 or so clones, about 91% being singletons. Specimen: peripheral blood, collected 28 days after the second AZD1222 dose. These receptors all come from an adult who received the AZD1222 COVID-19 vaccine.

This sequence joins TRBV19 and TRBJ1-2; 11 bases line up with TRBD1. Trimming at V came to 7 bases and at J to 4 bases, leaving 8 bases not matched to a gene. Germline-derived CDR1 and CDR2 are LNHDA and SQIVND (reference sequence). The CDR3 is 15 residues long. The DNA of the CDR3 is TGTGCCAGTACCCCGGACAGGGGGCAAACCTATGGCTACACCTTC. It codes for CASTPDRGQTYGYTF.

The chain is built from TRBV7-8 and TRBJ2-6; D ambiguous. This CDR3 contains 12 residues. Trimming removed 6 bases from V and 2 bases from J, with 2 bases in between. CDR1 and CDR2 (germline): SGHVS, FQNEAQ. This CDR3 reads CASRAGANVLTF. CDR3 coding DNA: TGTGCCAGCAGGGCTGGGGCCAACGTCCTGACTTTC.

This clone was picked up one time. The genes are TRBV19 and TRBJ2-7; 7 nucleotides line up with TRBD1. This CDR3 contains 15 residues. V shed 6 bases and J 2 bases; nucleotides not matched to a gene: 10. Germline-derived CDR1 and CDR2 are LNHDA and SQIVND (reference sequence). CDR3 loop: CASRSTGVGAYEQYF. DNA for the CDR3: TGTGCCAGTAGAAGTACAGGGGTGGGGGCCTACGAGCAGTACTTC.

The J gene is TRBJ1-4, the V gene TRBV18; D is ambiguous. The CDR3 is made up of 15 amino acids. V lost 0 bases and J 8 bases, leaving 13 bases between the germline ends. Per germline, CDR1 KGHSH and CDR2 LQKENI. The CDR3 is CASSPPTTSEEKLFF. CDR3 bases: TGTGCCAGCTCACCACCAACTACTTCGGAGGAAAAACTGTTTTTT.

The rearrangement uses TRBV9 and TRBJ2-1; TRBD2 might be the D (6 bases). V was clipped by 0 bases and J by 5 bases, with 12 bases between them. The V gene's germline CDR1 is SGDLS and CDR2 YYNGEE. The CDR3 covers 15 residues. In nucleotides, the CDR3 is TGTGCCAGCAGCGTAGGGGGGAGGCTAGACAATGAGCAGTTCTTC. This codes for CASSVGGRLDNEQFF.

J is TRBJ1-1 and V is TRBV27, with a weak D call TRBD1 (6 bases). Germline V gene sequence: CDR1 MNHEY, CDR2 SMNVEV (reference sequence). With 8 bases removed from V and 6 bases from J, the gap between germline ends came to 16 bases. The CDR3 has 13 amino acids. CDR3 amino acids: CASRVGGASEAFF. CDR3 DNA sequence: TGTGCCAGCCGCGTTGGGGGGGCCTCTGAAGCTTTCTTT.

The count of this clone is one. V usage is TRBV4-3 and J usage is TRBJ2-3, with 7 nucleotides matching TRBD1. The CDR3 extends over 18 amino acids. V dropped 0 bases and J dropped 3; count of bases not matched to a gene: 12. Germline V lookup: CDR1 LGHNA, CDR2 YSLEER. DNA of the CDR3: TGCGCCAGCAGCCAAGAACCCCCAGGGGGAAAGGATACAGATACGCAGTATTTT. As protein: CASSQEPPGGKDTDTQYF.

DNA of the CDR3: TGTGCCAGTACCCCGACCCTTGGACTAGCGGTGACAGATACGCAGTATTTT. As protein: CASTPTLGLAVTDTQYF. The chain recombines TRBV19 with TRBJ2-3, with TRBD2 matching over 10 bases. V was clipped by 7 bases and J by 3 bases; unmatched bases: 13. This CDR3 region has 17 residues. CDR1 and CDR2 from the germline V gene are LNHDA and SQIVND (reference sequence).

The chain combines TRBV29-1 with TRBJ1-2, with a possible D match to TRBD1 (5 bases). The CDR3 length is 12 residues. The germline gives CDR1 SQVTM, CDR2 ANQGSEA. The V and J ends lost 5 bases and 2 bases respectively, with 9 bases between them. The CDR3 sequence is CSVLRQNYGYTF. CDR3 sequence (DNA): TGCAGCGTTCTTCGACAGAACTATGGCTACACCTTC.

This chain joins TRBV5-1 and TRBJ2-1; possible D gene TRBD1, 7 bases. The CDR3 consists of 18 residues. Germline lookup yields CDR1 SGHRS and CDR2 YFSETQ. V lost 0 bases and J 6 bases, leaving 22 bases between the germline ends. DNA for the CDR3: TGCGCCAGCAGCTTGGAGGGGGCGGGGAGCGCCCAAACCAATGAGCAGTTCTTC. It translates to CASSLEGAGSAQTNEQFF.

This chain connects TRBV2 to TRBJ2-5; D is tentatively TRBD1 or TRBD2 (5 bases each). CDR1 SNHLY and CDR2 FYNNEI come from the germline V gene. The CDR3 is 14 residues long. V dropped 2 bases and J dropped 5 bases, with 12 bases sitting between them. CDR3 loop: CASSESLAGETQYF. CDR3 DNA sequence: TGTGCCAGCAGTGAAAGTCTAGCAGGGGAGACCCAGTACTTC.

The chain recombines TRBV7-2 with TRBJ2-1; D may be TRBD1 or TRBD2 (5 bases each). V lost 7 bases and J 8 bases, leaving 24 bases between the germline ends. This CDR3 is built from 16 residues. Germline assignment: CDR1 SGHTA and CDR2 FQGNSA. CDR3 bases: TGTGCCAGCAACCAACGGCCGGGACGTTTGATCGATGAGCAGTTCTTC. This encodes CASNQRPGRLIDEQFF.

The chain has TRBV30 and TRBJ1-3, with D hard to call. Germline loops: CDR1 GTSNPN, CDR2 SVGIG (reference sequence). The V gene lost 4 bases and the J gene lost 0 bases, with 16 bases spanning the gap. The CDR3 has 16 amino acids. CDR3 loop: CAWIPVVSISGNTIYF. CDR3 sequence (DNA): TGTGCCTGGATTCCGGTGGTTTCTATCTCTGGAAACACCATATATTTT.

This clone occurred a few times. V and J are TRBV15 and TRBJ1-5, with D possibly matching TRBD1 (6 bases). This CDR3 has 15 amino acids. V was shortened by 1 base and J by 4 bases, with 11 bases between the two germline ends. CDR1 is LNHNV and CDR2 is YYDKDF in the germline V gene (reference sequence). DNA of the CDR3: TGTGCCACCAGCAGAGGACAGGACCCGAATCAGCCCCAGCATTTT. It is translated as CATSRGQDPNQPQHF.

The rearrangement joins TRBV30 to TRBJ1-1, with D perhaps matching TRBD1 (6 bases). V gave up 3 bases and J gave up 1 base, with 15 bases separating them. The germline V gene has CDR1 GTSNPN and CDR2 SVGIG (reference sequence). This CDR3 has 15 residues. For the CDR3, the DNA is TGTGCCTGGAGGGGACAAAGGCGAGGGAACACTGAAGCTTTCTTT. Its translation: CAWRGQRRGNTEAFF.

This clone was seen once. The gene calls are TRBV12-3 or TRBV12-4 and TRBJ1-1, with D hard to call. Trimming stripped 2 bases from V and 3 bases from J, with 7 bases between. The CDR3 extends over 13 amino acids. CDR3 residues: CASSLHGDTEAFF. In DNA, the CDR3 is TGTGCCAGCAGTTTACATGGGGACACTGAAGCTTTCTTT.

The chain links TRBV9 to TRBJ1-2, with no clear D. Trimming took off 1 base at V and 4 bases at J, with 17 bases between the two ends. This CDR3 comprises 16 residues. Per germline, CDR1 SGDLS and CDR2 YYNGEE. CDR3 loop: CASSVTPLGGIYGYTF. CDR3 DNA sequence: TGTGCCAGCAGCGTAACCCCGCTAGGCGGGATCTATGGCTACACCTTC.

The V and J genes are TRBV18 and TRBJ2-4; 9 bases map to TRBD1. V shed 3 bases and J 6 bases; nucleotides not matched to a gene: 3. This CDR3 is 14 amino acids long. The germline V gene encodes CDR1 KGHSH and CDR2 LQKENI. The DNA for the CDR3 is TGTGCCAGCTCACCCTCGGACAGGGGAAACATTCAGTACTTC. Its protein product is CASSPSDRGNIQYF.

This sequence joins TRBV19 and TRBJ1-2, with a tentative D call TRBD1 (6 bases). The CDR3 runs 17 residues. Germline CDR1 LNHDA, CDR2 SQIVND (reference sequence). Trimming removed 0 bases at V and 6 bases at J, with 20 bases between. In DNA form, the CDR3 reads TGTGCCAGTAGTATAGATGGTACAGGGACGATCTCCAATGGCTACACCTTC. This gives the protein CASSIDGTGTISNGYTF.

The chain uses TRBV7-3 and TRBJ2-7; the D call may be TRBD1 or TRBD2 (5 bases each). The germline V gene encodes CDR1 SGHTA and CDR2 FQGTGA. V was clipped by 5 bases and J by 1 base, with 18 bases between them. CDR3 size: 16 residues. As DNA, the CDR3 is TGTGCCAGCAGCCAACCGACCGGGACCGTATCCTACGAGCAGTACTTC. Translated: CASSQPTGTVSYEQYF.

This clone was detected only once. This rearrangement joins TRBV4-3 to TRBJ1-5; TRBD1 might be the D (5 bases). CDR1 is LGHNA, CDR2 YSLEER, per germline. CDR3 length equals 13 residues. Trimming cost V 10 bases and J 6 bases, with 16 bases left between them. The CDR3 reads CAIQRGQPQPQHF. The CDR3 nucleotides read TGCGCCATTCAGAGGGGCCAACCTCAGCCCCAGCATTTT.

The genes are TRBV7-2 and TRBJ2-7; TRBD1 matches 7 bases. The CDR3 has 16 residues. Per germline, CDR1 SGHTA and CDR2 FQGNSA. J lost 2 bases, V lost 1 base, and 8 bases had no gene match. For the CDR3, the DNA is TGTGCCAGCAGCTTAGGATCCGGGACAGCAACCTACGAGCAGTACTTC. Protein: CASSLGSGTATYEQYF.

The rearrangement links TRBV28 to TRBJ2-7, with D possibly TRBD2 on 6 matching bases. V was shortened by 10 bases and J by 2 bases, with 24 bases between the two germline ends. The CDR3 spans 16 residues. Germline lookup yields CDR1 MDHEN and CDR2 SYDVKM. CDR3 amino acids: CATRSNLAGSAYEQYF. The DNA for the CDR3 is TGTGCCACCCGCTCAAACCTGGCGGGGAGCGCCTACGAGCAGTACTTC.

The rearrangement uses TRBV19 and TRBJ2-1, with 7 bases identical to TRBD1. The ends lost 5 bases at V and 0 bases at J; junction bases unmatched: 13. Looked up from germline, CDR1 is LNHDA and CDR2 is SQIVND (reference sequence). The CDR3 sequence is 18 residues long. The CDR3 nucleotides read TGTGCCAGTAGTGACCACCGAGCCGACAGGGACTCCTACAATGAGCAGTTCTTC. Amino acids: CASSDHRADRDSYNEQFF.

This chain connects TRBV29-1 to TRBJ1-5; D is undetermined. This CDR3 has 13 residues. V lost 6 bases to trimming and J lost 3 bases, with 12 bases between them. Looked up from germline, CDR1 is SQVTM and CDR2 is ANQGSEA. The CDR3, as DNA: TGCAGCGTGTCCACGGGGTCCAATCAGCCCCAGCATTTT. Translated, it gives CSVSTGSNQPQHF.

The rearrangement uses TRBV5-5 and TRBJ2-1; D uncertain. The CDR3 length is 15 residues. V lost 0 bases and J lost 2, with 9 bases in between. Germline V CDR1 and CDR2: SGHKS, YYEKEE (reference sequence). CDR3 DNA: TGTGCCAGCAGCTTGGGACTTTCCCCCTACAATGAGCAGTTCTTC. Protein product: CASSLGLSPYNEQFF. Full variable domain (remainder filled in from reference TRBV5-5 and TRBJ2-1): DAGVTQSPTHLIKTRGQQVTLRCSPISGHKSVSWYQQVLGQGPQFIFQYYEKEERGRGNFPDRFSARQFPNYSSELNVNALLLGDSALYLCASSLGLSPYNEQFFGPGTRLTVL.